Each of the 2 T cell receptor beta chains below was sequenced from the same sample in a study of blood T cell repertoires in COVID-19. Sequenced by immunoSEQ multiplex PCR; TCRdb stores in-frame clones only, minus some. The sample shows under 250,000 clones, approximately 85% of them seen only once. The sequenced sample was PBMCs or T cells enriched from blood (not recorded which). These receptors were collected from a woman between 45 and 60 years old with acute COVID-19.

The J gene is TRBJ1-3, the V gene TRBV4-3; no reliable D call. The CDR3 is 15 amino acids. From germline, CDR1 is LGHNA and CDR2 YSLEER. The V end was cut by 0 bases, the J end by 4 bases, with 10 bases between. In DNA form, the CDR3 reads TGCGCCAGCAGCCAAGATATCGCCAGAGGAAACACCATATATTTT. It codes for CASSQDIARGNTIYF.

This chain uses TRBV9 with TRBJ1-1; D is perhaps TRBD1 (5 bases). The CDR3 has 14 residues. The V gene lost 3 bases and the J gene lost 1 base, with 10 bases spanning the gap. Germline CDR1 and CDR2: SGDLS and YYNGEE. CDR3 in DNA: TGTGCCAGCAGCGCGGGACTCTCGAACACTGAAGCTTTCTTT. It translates to CASSAGLSNTEAFF.